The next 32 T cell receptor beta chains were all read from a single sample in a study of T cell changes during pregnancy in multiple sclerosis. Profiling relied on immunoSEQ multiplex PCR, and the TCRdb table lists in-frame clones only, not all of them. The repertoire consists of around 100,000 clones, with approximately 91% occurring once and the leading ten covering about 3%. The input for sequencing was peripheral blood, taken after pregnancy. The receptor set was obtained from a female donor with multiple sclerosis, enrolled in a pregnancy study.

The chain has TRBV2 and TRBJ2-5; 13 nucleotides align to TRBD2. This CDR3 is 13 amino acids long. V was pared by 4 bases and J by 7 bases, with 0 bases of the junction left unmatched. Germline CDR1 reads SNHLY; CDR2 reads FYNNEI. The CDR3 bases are TGTGCCAGCAGTGGACTAGCGGGGGGGACCCAGTACTTC. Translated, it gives CASSGLAGGTQYF.

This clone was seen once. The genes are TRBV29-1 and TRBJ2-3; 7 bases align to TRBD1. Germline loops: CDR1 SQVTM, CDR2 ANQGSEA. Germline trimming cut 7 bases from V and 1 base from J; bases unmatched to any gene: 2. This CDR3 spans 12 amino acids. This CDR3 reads CSGDRGTDTQYF. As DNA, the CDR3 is TGCAGCGGCGACAGGGGCACAGATACGCAGTATTTT.

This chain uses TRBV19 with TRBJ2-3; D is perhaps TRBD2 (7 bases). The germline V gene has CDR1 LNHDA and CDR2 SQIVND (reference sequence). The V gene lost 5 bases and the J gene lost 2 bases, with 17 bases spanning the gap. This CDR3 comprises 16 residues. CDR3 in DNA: TGTGCCAGTAGTTTGGCGGGGGCCTCCTCCACAGATACGCAGTATTTT. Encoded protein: CASSLAGASSTDTQYF. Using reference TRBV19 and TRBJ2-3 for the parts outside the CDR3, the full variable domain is DGGITQSPKYLFRKEGQNVTLSCEQNLNHDAMYWYRQDPGQGLRLIYYSQIVNDFQKGDIAEGYSVSREKKESFPLTVTSAQKNPTAFYLCASSLAGASSTDTQYFGPGTRLTVL.

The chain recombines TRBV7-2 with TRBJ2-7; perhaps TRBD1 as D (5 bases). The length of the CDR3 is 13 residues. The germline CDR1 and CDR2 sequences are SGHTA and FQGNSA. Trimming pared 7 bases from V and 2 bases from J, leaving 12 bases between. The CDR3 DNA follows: TGTGCCAGCACGAACCAAGGGGCCTACGAGCAGTACTTC. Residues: CASTNQGAYEQYF.

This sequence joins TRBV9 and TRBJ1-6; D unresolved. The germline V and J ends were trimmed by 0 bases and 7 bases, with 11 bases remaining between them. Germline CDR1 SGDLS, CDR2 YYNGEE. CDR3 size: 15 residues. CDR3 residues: CASSVATAGNSPLHF. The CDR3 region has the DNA TGTGCCAGCAGCGTAGCTACAGCCGGCAATTCACCCCTCCACTTT.

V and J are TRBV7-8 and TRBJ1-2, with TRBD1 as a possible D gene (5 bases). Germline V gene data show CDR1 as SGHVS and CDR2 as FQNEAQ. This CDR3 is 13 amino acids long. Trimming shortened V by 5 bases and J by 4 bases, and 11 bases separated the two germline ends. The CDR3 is CASSPQESYGYTF. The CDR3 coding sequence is TGTGCCAGCAGCCCACAGGAGAGCTATGGCTACACCTTC.

CDR3: CASSLGQGARLADPNEQFF. The CDR3 DNA follows: TGTGCCAGCAGCTTAGGGCAGGGGGCGCGACTAGCGGACCCCAATGAGCAGTTCTTC. The chain employs TRBV11-1 and TRBJ2-1, with D possibly matching TRBD2 (9 bases). V was trimmed by 1 base and J by 6 bases, leaving 25 bases between them. The CDR3 contains 19 residues. Germline V gives CDR1 SGHAT, CDR2 FQDESV (reference sequence).

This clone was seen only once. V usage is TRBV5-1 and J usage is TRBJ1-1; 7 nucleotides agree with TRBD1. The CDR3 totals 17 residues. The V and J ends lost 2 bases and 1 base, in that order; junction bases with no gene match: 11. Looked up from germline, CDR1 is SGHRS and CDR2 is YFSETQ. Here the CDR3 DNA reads TGCGCCAGCAGCTTTGTCCAAGGGGGCAGACCGAACACTGAAGCTTTCTTT. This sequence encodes CASSFVQGGRPNTEAFF.

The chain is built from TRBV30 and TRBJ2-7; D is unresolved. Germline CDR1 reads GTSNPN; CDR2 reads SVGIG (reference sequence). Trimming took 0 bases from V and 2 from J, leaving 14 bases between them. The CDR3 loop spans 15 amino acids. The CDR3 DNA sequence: TGTGCCTGGAGTGTAAAGTTAAAAGCCCCCTACGAGCAGTACTTC. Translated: CAWSVKLKAPYEQYF. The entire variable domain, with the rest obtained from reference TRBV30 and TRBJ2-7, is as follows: SQTIHQWPATLVQPVGSPLSLECTVEGTSNPNLYWYRQAAGRGLQLLFYSVGIGQISSEVPQNLSASRPQDRQFILSSKKLLLSDSGFYLCAWSVKLKAPYEQYFGPGTRLTVT.

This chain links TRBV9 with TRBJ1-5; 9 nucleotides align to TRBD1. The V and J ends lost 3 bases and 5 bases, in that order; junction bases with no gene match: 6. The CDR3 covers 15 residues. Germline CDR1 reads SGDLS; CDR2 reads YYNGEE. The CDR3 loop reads CASSGTGASHQPQHF. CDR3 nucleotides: TGTGCCAGCAGCGGGACAGGGGCTTCCCATCAGCCCCAGCATTTT.

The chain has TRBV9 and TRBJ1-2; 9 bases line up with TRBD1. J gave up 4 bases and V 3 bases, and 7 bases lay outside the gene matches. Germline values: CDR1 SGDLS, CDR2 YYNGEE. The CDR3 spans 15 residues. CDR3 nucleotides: TGTGCCAGCAGCGAGGGGACAGGGAGAATCTATGGCTACACCTTC. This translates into CASSEGTGRIYGYTF.

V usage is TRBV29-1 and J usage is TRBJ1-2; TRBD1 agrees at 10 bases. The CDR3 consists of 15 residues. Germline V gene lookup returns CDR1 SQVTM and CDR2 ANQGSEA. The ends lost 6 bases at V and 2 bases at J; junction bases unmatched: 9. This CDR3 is CSVGGQGMGNYGYTF. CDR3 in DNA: TGCAGCGTGGGGGGACAGGGGATGGGAAACTATGGCTACACCTTC.

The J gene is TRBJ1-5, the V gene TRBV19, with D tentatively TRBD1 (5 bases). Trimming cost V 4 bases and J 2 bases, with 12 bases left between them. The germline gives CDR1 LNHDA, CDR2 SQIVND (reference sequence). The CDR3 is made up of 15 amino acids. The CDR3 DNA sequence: TGTGCCAGTAGTACAGCAAGGGGTCGCAATCAGCCCCAGCATTTT. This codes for CASSTARGRNQPQHF.

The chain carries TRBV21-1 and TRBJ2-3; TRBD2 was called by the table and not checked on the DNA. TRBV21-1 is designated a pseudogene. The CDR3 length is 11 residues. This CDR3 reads CASPSPNSQYF. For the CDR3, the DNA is TGTGCCAGCCCTAGCCCCAACTCGCAGTATTTT.

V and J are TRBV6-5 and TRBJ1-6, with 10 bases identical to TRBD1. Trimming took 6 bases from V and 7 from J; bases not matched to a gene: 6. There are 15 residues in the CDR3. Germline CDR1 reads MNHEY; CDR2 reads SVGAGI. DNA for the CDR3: TGTGCCAGCAGGACAGGGGGCGCTGGGAATTCACCCCTCCACTTT. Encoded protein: CASRTGGAGNSPLHF.

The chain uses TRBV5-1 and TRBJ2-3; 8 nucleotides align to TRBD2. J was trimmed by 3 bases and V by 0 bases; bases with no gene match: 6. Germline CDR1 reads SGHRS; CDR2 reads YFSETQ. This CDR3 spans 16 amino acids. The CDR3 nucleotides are TGCGCCAGCAGCTTGGAGGCGGGGGGAGGGACAGATACGCAGTATTTT. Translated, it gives CASSLEAGGGTDTQYF.

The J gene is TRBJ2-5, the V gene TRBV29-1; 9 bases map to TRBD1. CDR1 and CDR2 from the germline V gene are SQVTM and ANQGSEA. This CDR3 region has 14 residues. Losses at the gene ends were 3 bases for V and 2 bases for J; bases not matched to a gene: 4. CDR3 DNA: TGCAGCGTTGATCCGGGACAGGGACAAGAGACCCAGTACTTC. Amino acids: CSVDPGQGQETQYF.

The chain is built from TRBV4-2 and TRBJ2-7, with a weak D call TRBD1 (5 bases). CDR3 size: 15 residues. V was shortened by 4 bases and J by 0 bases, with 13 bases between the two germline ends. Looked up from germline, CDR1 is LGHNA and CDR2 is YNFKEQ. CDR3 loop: CASSPAQESSYEQYF. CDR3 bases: TGTGCCAGCAGCCCAGCACAGGAGAGCTCCTACGAGCAGTACTTC.

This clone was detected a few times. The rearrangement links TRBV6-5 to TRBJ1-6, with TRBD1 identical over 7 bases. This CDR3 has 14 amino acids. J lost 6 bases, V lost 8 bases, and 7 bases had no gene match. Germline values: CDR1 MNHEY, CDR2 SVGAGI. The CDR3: CASADRDRNSPLHF. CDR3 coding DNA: TGTGCCAGCGCCGACAGGGACCGTAATTCACCCCTCCACTTT.

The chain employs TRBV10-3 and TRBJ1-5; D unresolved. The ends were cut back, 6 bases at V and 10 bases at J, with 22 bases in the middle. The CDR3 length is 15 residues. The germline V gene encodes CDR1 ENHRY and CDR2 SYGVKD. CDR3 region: CAISPGGQERGPQHF. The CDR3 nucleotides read TGTGCCATCAGCCCCGGAGGGCAGGAAAGAGGACCCCAGCATTTT.

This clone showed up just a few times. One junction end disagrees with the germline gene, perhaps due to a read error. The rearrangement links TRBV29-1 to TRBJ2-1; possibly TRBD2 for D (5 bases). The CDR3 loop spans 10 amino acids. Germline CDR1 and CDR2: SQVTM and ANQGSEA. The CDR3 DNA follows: TGCAGCGTTGAGGACCTCCGGAGGATCTTC. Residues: CSVEDLRRIF.

The CDR3 DNA is TGTGCCAGCAGCTTGAGCCAGGGCCTTAGCAATCAGCCCCAGCATTTT. Residues: CASSLSQGLSNQPQHF. The rearrangement uses TRBV5-6 and TRBJ1-5, with D perhaps TRBD1 (5 bases). Germline V gene sequence: CDR1 SGHDT, CDR2 YYEEEE. V shed 1 base and J shed 0 bases, with 11 bases lying between them. The CDR3 is made up of 16 amino acids.

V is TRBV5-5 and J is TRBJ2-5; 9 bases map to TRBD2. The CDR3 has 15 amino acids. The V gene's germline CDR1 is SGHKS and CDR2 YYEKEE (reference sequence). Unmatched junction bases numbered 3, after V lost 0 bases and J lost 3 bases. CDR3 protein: CASSLGGGAEETQYF. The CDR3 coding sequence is TGTGCCAGCAGCTTGGGCGGGGGGGCCGAAGAGACCCAGTACTTC.

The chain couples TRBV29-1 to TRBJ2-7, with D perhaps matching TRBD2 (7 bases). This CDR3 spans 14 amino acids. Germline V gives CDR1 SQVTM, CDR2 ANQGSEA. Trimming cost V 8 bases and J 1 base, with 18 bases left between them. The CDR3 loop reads CSTHGRGPSYEQYF. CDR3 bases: TGCAGCACACACGGGCGGGGGCCTTCCTACGAGCAGTACTTC.

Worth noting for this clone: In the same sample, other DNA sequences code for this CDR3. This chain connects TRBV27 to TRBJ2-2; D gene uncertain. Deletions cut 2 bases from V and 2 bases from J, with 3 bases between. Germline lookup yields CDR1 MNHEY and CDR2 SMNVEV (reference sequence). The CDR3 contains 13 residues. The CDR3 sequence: CASSLVNTGELFF. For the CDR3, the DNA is TGTGCCAGCAGTTTAGTAAACACCGGGGAGCTGTTTTTT.

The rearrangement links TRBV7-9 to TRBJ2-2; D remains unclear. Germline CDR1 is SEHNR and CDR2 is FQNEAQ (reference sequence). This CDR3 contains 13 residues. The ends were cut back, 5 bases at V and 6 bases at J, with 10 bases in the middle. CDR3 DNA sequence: TGTGCCAGCAGCCAAGTATCAGCCGGGGAGCTGTTTTTT. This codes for CASSQVSAGELFF.

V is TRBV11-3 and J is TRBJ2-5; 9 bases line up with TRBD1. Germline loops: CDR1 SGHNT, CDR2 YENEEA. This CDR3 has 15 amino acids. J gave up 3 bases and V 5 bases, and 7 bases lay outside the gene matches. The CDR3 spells CASSTRQGGKETQYF. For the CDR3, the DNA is TGTGCCAGCAGCACCCGACAGGGGGGGAAAGAGACCCAGTACTTC.

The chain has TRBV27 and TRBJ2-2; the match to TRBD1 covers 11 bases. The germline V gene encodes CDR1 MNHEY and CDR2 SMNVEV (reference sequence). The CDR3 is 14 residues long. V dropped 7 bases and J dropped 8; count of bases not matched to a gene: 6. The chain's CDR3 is CASKRTGGVGELFF. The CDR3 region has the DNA TGTGCCAGCAAAAGGACAGGGGGCGTAGGGGAGCTGTTTTTT.

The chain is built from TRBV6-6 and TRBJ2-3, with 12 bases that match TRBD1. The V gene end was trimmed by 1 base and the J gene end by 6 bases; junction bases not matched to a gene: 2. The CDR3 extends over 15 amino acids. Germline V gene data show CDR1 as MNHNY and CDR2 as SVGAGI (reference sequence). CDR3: CASSYLGQGADTQYF. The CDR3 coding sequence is TGTGCCAGCAGTTACTTGGGACAGGGGGCGGATACGCAGTATTTT.

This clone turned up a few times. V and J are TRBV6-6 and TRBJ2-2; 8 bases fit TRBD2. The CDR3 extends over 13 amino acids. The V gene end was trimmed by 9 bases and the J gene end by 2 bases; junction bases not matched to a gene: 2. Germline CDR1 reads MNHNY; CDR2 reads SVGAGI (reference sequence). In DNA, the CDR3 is TGTGCCAGTAGCGGGGTTAACACCGGGGAGCTGTTTTTT. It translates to CASSGVNTGELFF.

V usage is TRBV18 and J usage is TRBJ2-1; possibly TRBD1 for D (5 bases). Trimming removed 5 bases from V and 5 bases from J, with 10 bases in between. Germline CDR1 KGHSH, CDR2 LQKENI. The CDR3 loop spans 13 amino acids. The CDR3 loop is CASSGQGNNEQFF. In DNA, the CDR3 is TGTGCCAGCTCAGGGCAGGGCAACAATGAGCAGTTCTTC. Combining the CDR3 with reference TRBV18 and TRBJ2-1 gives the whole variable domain NAGVMQNPRHLVRRRGQEARLRCSPMKGHSHVYWYRQLPEEGLKFMVYLQKENIIDESGMPKERFSAEFPKEGPSILRIQQVVRGDSAAYFCASSGQGNNEQFFGPGTRLTVL.

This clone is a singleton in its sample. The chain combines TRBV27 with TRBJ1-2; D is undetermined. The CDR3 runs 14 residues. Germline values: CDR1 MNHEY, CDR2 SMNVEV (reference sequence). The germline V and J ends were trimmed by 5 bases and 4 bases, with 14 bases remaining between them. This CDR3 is CASSLRSGLYGYTF. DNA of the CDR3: TGTGCCAGCAGTCTCCGATCTGGACTCTATGGCTACACCTTC.